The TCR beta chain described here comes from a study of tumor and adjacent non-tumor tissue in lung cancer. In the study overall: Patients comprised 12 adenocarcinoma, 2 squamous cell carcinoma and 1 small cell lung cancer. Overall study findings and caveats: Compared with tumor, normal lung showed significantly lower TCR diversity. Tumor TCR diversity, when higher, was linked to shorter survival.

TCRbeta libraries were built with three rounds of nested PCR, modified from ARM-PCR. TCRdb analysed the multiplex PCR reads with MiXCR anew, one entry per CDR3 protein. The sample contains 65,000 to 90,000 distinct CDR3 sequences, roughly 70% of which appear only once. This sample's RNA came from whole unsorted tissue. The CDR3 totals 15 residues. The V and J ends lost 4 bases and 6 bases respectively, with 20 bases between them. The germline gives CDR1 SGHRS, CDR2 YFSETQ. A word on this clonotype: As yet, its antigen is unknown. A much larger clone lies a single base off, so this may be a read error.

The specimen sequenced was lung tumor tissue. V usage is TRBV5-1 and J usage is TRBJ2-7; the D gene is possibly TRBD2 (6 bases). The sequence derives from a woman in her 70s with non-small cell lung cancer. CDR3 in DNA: TGCGCCAGCAGCCCCCGACTAGACATAGACTGCGAGCAGTACTTC. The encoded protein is CASSPRLDIDCEQYF.